At least ten counts were recorded for the clone carrying this T cell receptor beta chain. The sample comes from a study of Graves' ophthalmopathy and Graves' hyperthyroidism. The CDR3 extends over 13 amino acids. V was clipped by 4 bases and J by 4 bases, with 10 bases between them. CDR1 is DFQATT and CDR2 is SNEGSKA in the germline V gene (reference sequence). RNA transcripts were the template, and TCR beta CDR3 regions were amplified from them. Following a first-round RT-PCR that used HTBI primers, a second-round multiplex PCR was carried out. TCRdb ran MiXCR on the multiplex PCR reads and lists one entry per CDR3 protein. This table holds about 400,000 distinct CDR3 sequences, roughly 18% found once.

The chain links TRBV20-1 to TRBJ2-2, with D possibly matching TRBD1 (5 bases). The sequence came from a woman between 18 and 29 years old with Graves' ophthalmopathy. Sequences were obtained from peripheral blood. The CDR3 DNA is TGCAGTGCTACGGACACGGCCACCGGGGAGCTGTTTTTT. Protein sequence: CSATDTATGELFF.